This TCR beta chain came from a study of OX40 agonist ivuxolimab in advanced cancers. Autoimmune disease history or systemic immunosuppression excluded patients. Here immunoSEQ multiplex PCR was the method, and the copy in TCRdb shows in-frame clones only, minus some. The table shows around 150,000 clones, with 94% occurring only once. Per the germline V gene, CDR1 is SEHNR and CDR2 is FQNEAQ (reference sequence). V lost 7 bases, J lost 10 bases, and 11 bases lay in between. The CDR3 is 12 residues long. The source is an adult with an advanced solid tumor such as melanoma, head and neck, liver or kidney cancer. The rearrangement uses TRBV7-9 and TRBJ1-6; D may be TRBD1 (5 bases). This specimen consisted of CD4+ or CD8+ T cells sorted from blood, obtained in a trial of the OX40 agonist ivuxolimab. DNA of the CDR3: TGTGCCAGCACGAAGGGGCTCTCACCCCTCCACTTT. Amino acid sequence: CASTKGLSPLHF.